This T cell receptor (beta chain) was sequenced in a study of control samples from healthy donors and cancer patients. Clones were read by immunoSEQ multiplex PCR, and TCRdb kept only the in-frame ones, dropping some. The table includes about 40,000 clones, around 87% detected once. Germline CDR1 and CDR2: KGHDR and SFDVKD. This CDR3 region has 13 residues. Deletions cut 7 bases from V and 0 bases from J, with 8 bases between. The origin of this receptor is a woman aged 60-75 years with lung cancer. V usage is TRBV24-1 and J usage is TRBJ2-5, with D maybe TRBD1 (5 bases). Sequencing input: PBMCs. The CDR3 coding sequence is TGTGCCACCAGGAGACAGAACCAAGAGACCCAGTACTTC. It is translated as CATRRQNQETQYF.